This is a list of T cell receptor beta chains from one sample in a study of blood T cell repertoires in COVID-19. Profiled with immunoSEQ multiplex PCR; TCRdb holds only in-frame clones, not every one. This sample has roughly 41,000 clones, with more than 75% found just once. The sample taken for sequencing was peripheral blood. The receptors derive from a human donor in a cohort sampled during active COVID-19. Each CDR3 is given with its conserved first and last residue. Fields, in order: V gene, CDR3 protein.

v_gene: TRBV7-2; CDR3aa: CASSFLQGRPQHF
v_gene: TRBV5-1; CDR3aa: CASSHDWGEETQYF
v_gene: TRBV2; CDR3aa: CASRNGLAGGADTQYF
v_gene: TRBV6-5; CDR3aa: CASSYPGGQEEQFF
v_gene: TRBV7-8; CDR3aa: CASSSTGQGAIYGYTF
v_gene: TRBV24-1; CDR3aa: CATSLGETQYF
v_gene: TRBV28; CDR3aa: CASSPRTGSFNYEQYF
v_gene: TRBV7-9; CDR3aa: CASSLGRGNYGYTF
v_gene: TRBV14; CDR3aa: CASSQRPSGTSYNEQFF
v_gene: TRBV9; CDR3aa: CASSVDGIANEQFF
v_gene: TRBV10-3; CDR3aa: CAISESLSNTQYF
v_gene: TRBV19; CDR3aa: CASSIATGTYEQYF
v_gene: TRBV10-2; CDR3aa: CAIRIGGTGGNEQFF
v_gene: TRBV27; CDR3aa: CASSSFRPSRGDRQYF
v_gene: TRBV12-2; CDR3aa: CASRLAETSQTSGENTDTQYF
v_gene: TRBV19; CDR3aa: CASSSRTSTEQFF
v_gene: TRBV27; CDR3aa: CASSLLGGGRPSYEQYF
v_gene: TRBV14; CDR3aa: CASSLIYEQFF
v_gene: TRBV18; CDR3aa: CASSPPKTGGAATNEKLFF